This T cell receptor beta chain was identified during a study of T-cell memory formation after mild COVID-19. Notes on this clonotype: The antigen is unknown.

Germline CDR1 and CDR2: SGHRS and YFSETQ. V lost 1 base and J lost 6, with 10 bases in between. This CDR3 comprises 13 residues. Regarding the study as a whole: Unconfirmed was the SARS-CoV-2 specificity of second-wave clones that peaked on day 37.

TCRdb analysed the 5' RACE reads with MiXCR anew, one entry per CDR3 protein. This sample has roughly 600,000 distinct CDR3 sequences, with approximately 19% found just once. The receptor was derived from an adult woman who had mild COVID-19 (a few samples of this study predate the infection). Cell type and time point are not known. The V gene is TRBV5-1, the J gene TRBJ1-1; D is unresolved. Sample: PBMCs or a T cell subset sorted from them (not recorded which). The CDR3 nucleotides are TGCGCCAGCAGCTTGCCAGGAGGTTCTGAAGCTTTCTTT. Its protein product is CASSLPGGSEAFF.